A single sample gave rise to the 19 T cell receptor beta chains below, sequenced in a study of CXCR3-negative and CXCR3-positive naive CD8 T cells. The study made its TRB cDNA libraries by 5' RACE, adding UMI labels. TCRdb re-called the 5' RACE reads and gives one entry per CDR3 protein, without DNA. The sample holds approximately 56,000 distinct CDR3 sequences. Sequences were obtained from memory CD8+ T cells from blood. These receptors all stem from a human donor in good health. Some clones in this sample may be carry-over from other donors' samples.

V and J are TRBV6-1 and TRBJ1-1. The CDR3 is 11 residues long. Germline V gene lookup returns CDR1 MNHNS and CDR2 SASEGT. CDR3 in amino acids: CASPRNTEAFF.

The rearrangement uses TRBV7-9 and TRBJ2-3; TCRdb selects TRBD1, and the lack of DNA leaves this call unchecked. The V gene's germline CDR1 is SEHNR and CDR2 FQNEAQ (reference sequence). The CDR3 runs 14 residues. The CDR3 loop is CASSQTGGTETQYF.

The chain recombines TRBV19 with TRBJ2-7; the TCRdb call, TRBD1, lacks DNA for checking. Germline V gene lookup returns CDR1 LNHDA and CDR2 SQIVND (reference sequence). The CDR3 loop spans 13 amino acids. This chain's CDR3 is CASSDRGNDEQYF.

V usage is TRBV6-2 or TRBV6-3 and J usage is TRBJ2-7; the TCRdb call, TRBD1, lacks DNA for checking. This CDR3 is 14 amino acids long. Germline loops: CDR1 MNHEY, CDR2 SVGEGT. CDR3 sequence: CASTDGTGNYEQYF.

The rearrangement uses TRBV29-1 and TRBJ2-1. The CDR3 totals 15 residues. Germline loops: CDR1 SQVTM, CDR2 ANQGSEA. The CDR3 protein is CSVEDLASSYNEQFF.

The rearrangement links TRBV11-2 to TRBJ2-5. The CDR3 runs to 15 residues. Germline V gene data show CDR1 as SGHAT and CDR2 as FQNNGV. The CDR3 loop is CASSLVSSFGETQYF.

This sequence joins TRBV5-5 and TRBJ2-7; there is no DNA to check the TCRdb D call of TRBD1. Per germline, CDR1 SGHKS and CDR2 YYEKEE (reference sequence). The length of the CDR3 is 14 residues. The CDR3 reads CASSLGQGGNEQYF.

The gene calls are TRBV4-2 and TRBJ2-7; the D call of TRBD2 rests on TCRdb alone, since no DNA is present to check it. CDR1 LGHNA and CDR2 YNFKEQ come from the germline V gene. There are 16 residues in the CDR3. The CDR3 sequence is CASSQEWTSGSYEQYF.

CDR3: CASSLGTTETYEQYF. The chain is built from TRBV5-1 and TRBJ2-7. Looked up from germline, CDR1 is SGHRS and CDR2 is YFSETQ. CDR3 length: 15 residues.

The V and J genes are TRBV6-6 and TRBJ2-7; TCRdb proposes TRBD1, but this gene call is untestable without DNA. This CDR3 comprises 13 residues. CDR1 and CDR2 (germline): MNHNY, SVGAGI (reference sequence). The chain's CDR3 is CASSPGKGYEQYF.

V is TRBV12-3 or TRBV12-4 and J is TRBJ1-2; the TRBD1 assignment by TCRdb is unverifiable without DNA. CDR3 length: 16 amino acids. CDR3: CATLLLMDRDSYGYTF.

V and J are TRBV25-1 and TRBJ1-5; TCRdb gives TRBD1 as the D gene, but with no DNA this cannot be confirmed. In germline, CDR1 is MGHDK, CDR2 SYGVNS. The CDR3 is 15 residues long. CDR3: CASSASGTNNQPQHF.

This chain connects TRBV6-5 to TRBJ2-3. This CDR3 spans 13 amino acids. Germline V gene sequence: CDR1 MNHEY, CDR2 SVGAGI. CDR3 amino acids: CASSYTETDTQYF.

V and J are TRBV12-3 or TRBV12-4 and TRBJ1-1; TCRdb outputs TRBD1, but without DNA this stays unchecked. The CDR3 totals 13 residues. The CDR3 sequence: CASKKTDRPEAFF.

This chain uses TRBV7-9 with TRBJ2-7; no DNA is available, so the TRBD1 call from TCRdb remains unchecked. CDR1 SEHNR and CDR2 FQNEAQ come from the germline V gene (reference sequence). This CDR3 is 14 amino acids long. The CDR3 loop is CASSAHRDGYEQYF. The full variable domain, with the rest looked up from reference TRBV7-9 and TRBJ2-7, is DTGVSQNPRHKITKRGQNVTFRCDPISEHNRLYWYRQTLGQGPEFLTYFQNEAQLEKSRLLSDRFSAERPKGSFSTLEIQRTEQGDSAMYLCASSAHRDGYEQYFGPGTRLTVT.

The chain links TRBV29-1 to TRBJ2-2. CDR1 and CDR2 from the germline V gene are SQVTM and ANQGSEA. This CDR3 is built from 12 residues. CDR3 sequence: CSVERVTGELFF.

This sequence joins TRBV15 and TRBJ2-7. Germline assignment: CDR1 LNHNV and CDR2 YYDKDF (reference sequence). The CDR3 sequence is 14 residues long. This chain's CDR3 is CATSGKDSSYEQYF.

This chain uses TRBV6-5 with TRBJ1-1. Germline CDR1 MNHEY, CDR2 SVGAGI. This CDR3 is built from 13 residues. The CDR3 sequence is CASSRERSTEAFF.

Here the CDR3 reads CASSDGAGGGADTQYF. The rearrangement links TRBV6-4 to TRBJ2-3; the TRBD2 assignment by TCRdb is unverifiable without DNA. There are 16 residues in the CDR3. Germline V gene lookup returns CDR1 MRHNA and CDR2 SNTAGT.